A single TCR beta chain is shown here with its context. What it recognizes is unknown. Additional DNA sequences in this sample encode the identical CDR3. This CDR3 region has 15 residues. CDR1 is LGHNA, CDR2 YSLEER, per germline. Unmatched junction bases numbered 0, after V lost 1 base and J lost 2 bases. CD45RO-negative, CCR7-selected cells formed the naive CD8 fraction, which excluded terminally differentiated effector memory CD45RA+ cells. Those who donated were healthy HIV-negative adults, with no recent acute infections or vaccinations reported. The record originates from a study of shared clonotypes between healthy human individuals. General study points: Shared clonotypes across all four donors exceeded non-shared ones in generation probability. Depth of sequencing was expected to influence donor clonotype sharing.

At a deep level, the assay was run. Sequencing was performed with immunoSEQ multiplex PCR; in TCRdb, only in-frame clones are kept and a portion is missing. The sample lists more than 2 million clones, just under 95% occurring once. Sequencing was done on a sample of naive CD8+ T cells from PBMCs. The chain employs TRBV4-3 and TRBJ2-7, with TRBD2 matching over 12 bases. The sequence was collected from a man aged 18 to 35 in good health. Some clones in this sample may be carry-over from other donors' samples. Written as DNA, the CDR3 is TGCGCCAGCAGCCAAGCTAGCGGGAGGGCCTACGAGCAGTACTTC. Translating gives CASSQASGRAYEQYF.